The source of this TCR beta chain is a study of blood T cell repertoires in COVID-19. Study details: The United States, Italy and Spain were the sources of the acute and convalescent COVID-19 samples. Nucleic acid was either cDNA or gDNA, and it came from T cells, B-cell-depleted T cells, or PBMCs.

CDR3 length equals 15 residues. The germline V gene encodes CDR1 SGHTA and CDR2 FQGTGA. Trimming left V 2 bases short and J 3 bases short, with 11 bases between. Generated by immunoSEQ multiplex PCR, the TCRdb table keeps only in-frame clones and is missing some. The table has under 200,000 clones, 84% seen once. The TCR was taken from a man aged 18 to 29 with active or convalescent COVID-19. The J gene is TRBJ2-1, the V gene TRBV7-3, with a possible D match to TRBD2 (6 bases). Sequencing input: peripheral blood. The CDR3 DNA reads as TGTGCCAGCAGCTTAGACGCGGGAAGCTACAATGAGCAGTTCTTC. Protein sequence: CASSLDAGSYNEQFF.